Here is one T cell receptor (beta chain) with its context. Its specificity is unknown. This record belongs to a study of T cells in localized non-small cell lung cancer. Points from the study as a whole: Owing to sequencing of a solitary tumor region, heterogeneity cannot be discounted. The study linked higher blood T cell density to longer overall survival. Adjacent lung had a median approximately 50 of the 100 largest tumor clones.

Sequencing used immunoSEQ multiplex PCR; TCRdb keeps in-frame clones, though not all of them. The data show fewer than 2,000 clones, less than 25% seen once. Trimming stripped 10 bases from V and 6 bases from J, with 12 bases between. There are 11 residues in the CDR3. The receptor comes from a man between 40 and 75 years old with stage I lung adenocarcinoma. The material was normal lung tissue next to the tumor, obtained before any cancer treatment. This chain connects TRBV6-7 to TRBJ1-2; no clear D gene. TRBV6-7 is assigned to the ORF class and has an uncertain function. CDR3 bases: TGTGCCACCTTCCGGGGTGATGGCTACACCTTC. The encoded protein is CATFRGDGYTF.